This TCR beta chain comes out of a study of T-cell memory formation after mild COVID-19. Study as a whole: TCR clusters were mostly donor specific.

TCRdb reprocessed the 5' RACE reads via MiXCR and lists one record per CDR3 protein. The sample gives about 140,000 distinct CDR3 sequences, approximately 21% of which show up once; over 2% is in the top ten. The receptor was derived from an adult woman who had mild COVID-19 (a few samples of this study predate the infection). Cell type and time point are not known. Sequenced material: PBMCs or a T cell subset sorted from them (not recorded which).

DNA for the CDR3: TGTGCCAGCAGTATGGACAGGGGTCCGATACAAGAGACCCAGTACTTC. Its translation is CASSMDRGPIQETQYF. The gene calls are TRBV27 and TRBJ2-5; 9 positions match TRBD1. V shed 5 bases, J shed 2 bases, and the junction held 9 bases outside the gene matches. This CDR3 contains 16 residues. The germline CDR1 and CDR2 sequences are MNHEY and SMNVEV (reference sequence).